One sample yielded the 21 T cell receptor beta chains listed below, sequenced in a study of identical twins (dated by TCRdb to between 2015 and 2016). The method was 5' RACE. Instrument on record: Illumina HiSeq 2000. The raw public data were reprocessed by TCRdb itself: fastp quality trimming at Q25, MiXCR clonotype calling, in-frame beta chains only. Rows are combined by CDR3 protein, so each entry shows the most common genes and DNA. Here the sample has fewer than 550,000 distinct CDR3 sequences; roughly an eighth occur a single time. The leading ten clones occupy approximately 1% of the sample. This sample was shared with a second study, whose subject was yellow fever vaccine responses in identical twins.

Sequencing used CD4+ T cells sorted from blood. All receptors derive from a woman aged 18-29 years in good health.

V and J are TRBV9 and TRBJ2-1; 10 bases match TRBD2. The J segment lost 9 bases and the V segment lost 4 bases, leaving 10 bases of the junction unmatched. This CDR3 is built from 15 residues. Germline CDR1 and CDR2: SGDLS and YYNGEE. The DNA of the CDR3 is TGTGCCAGCAGCCCCAGAGGTGGGACTAGCGCTGAGCAGTTCTTC. Residues: CASSPRGGTSAEQFF.

This clonotype has only a few counts. V and J are TRBV20-1 and TRBJ2-7; D might be TRBD1 (6 bases). This CDR3 spans 15 amino acids. Germline V gene data show CDR1 as DFQATT and CDR2 as SNEGSKA (reference sequence). The germline V and J ends were trimmed by 5 bases and 2 bases, with 19 bases remaining between them. The DNA of the CDR3 is TGCAGTGCTCCACCGACAGGCCCAAGGGCCTACGAGCAGTACTTC. It codes for CSAPPTGPRAYEQYF.

This clonotype was seen repeatedly, ten times or more. Germline is not matched at one junction end, which may reflect a read error. The J gene is TRBJ1-6, the V gene TRBV7-9; D unclear. In germline, CDR1 is SEHNR, CDR2 FQNEAQ (reference sequence). CDR3 length: 15 residues. In DNA form, the CDR3 reads TGTGCCAGCAGCCGCCTAGACGGAGATAATTCACCCATCCACTTT. This encodes CASSRLDGDNSPIHF. The entire variable domain, with the rest obtained from reference TRBV7-9 and TRBJ1-6, is as follows: DTGVSQNPRHKITKRGQNVTFRCDPISEHNRLYWYRQTLGQGPEFLTYFQNEAQLEKSRLLSDRFSAERPKGSFSTLEIQRTEQGDSAMYLCASSRLDGDNSPIHFGNGTRLTVT.

The chain recombines TRBV2 with TRBJ2-7; tentatively, D is TRBD2 (6 bases). Germline CDR1 is SNHLY and CDR2 is FYNNEI. CDR3 length equals 14 residues. The V end was cut by 3 bases, the J end by 2 bases, with 11 bases between. CDR3 sequence: CASSEPGLTYEQYF. CDR3 DNA sequence: TGTGCCAGCAGTGAGCCGGGACTCACCTACGAGCAGTACTTC. The full variable domain, rest sourced from reference TRBV2 and TRBJ2-7, is EPEVTQTPSHQVTQMGQEVILRCVPISNHLYFYWYRQILGQKVEFLVSFYNNEISEKSEIFDDQFSVERPDGSNFTLKIRSTKLEDSAMYFCASSEPGLTYEQYFGPGTRLTVT.

This sequence joins TRBV18 and TRBJ2-7; tentative D call: TRBD2 (5 bases). This CDR3 is built from 15 residues. The germline V gene has CDR1 KGHSH and CDR2 LQKENI. Trimming took off 2 bases at V and 2 bases at J, with 13 bases between the two ends. CDR3: CASSPSPDGTYEQYF. CDR3 DNA sequence: TGTGCCAGCTCACCATCCCCCGACGGGACCTACGAGCAGTACTTC.

The chain uses TRBV5-1 and TRBJ2-3, with TRBD1 as a possible D gene (6 bases). CDR3 length: 13 residues. V lost 5 bases and J 2 bases, leaving 9 bases between the germline ends. The germline gives CDR1 SGHRS, CDR2 YFSETQ. This CDR3 reads CASRGASTDTQYF. The CDR3 DNA sequence: TGCGCCAGCAGGGGGGCCTCCACAGATACGCAGTATTTT.

This clonotype was recorded many times. The chain links TRBV29-1 to TRBJ2-2, with 9 bases identical to TRBD2. This CDR3 is built from 15 residues. J gave up 4 bases and V 7 bases, and 10 bases lay outside the gene matches. Looked up from germline, CDR1 is SQVTM and CDR2 is ANQGSEA. In DNA form, the CDR3 reads TGCAGCGCTCAAGAGGCGGGAGGGTCCACCGGGGAGCTGTTTTTT. This codes for CSAQEAGGSTGELFF.

The chain has TRBV3-1 and TRBJ2-1; D might be TRBD1 (5 bases). CDR1 is LGHDT, CDR2 YNNKEL, per germline (reference sequence). V lost 0 bases to trimming and J lost 9 bases, with 9 bases between them. The CDR3 loop spans 13 amino acids. Here the CDR3 reads CASSQDGRGEQFF. CDR3 nucleotides: TGTGCCAGCAGCCAAGACGGAAGGGGTGAGCAGTTCTTC.

This sequence joins TRBV5-1 and TRBJ2-3, with D hard to call. The V gene lost 1 base and the J gene lost 1 base, with 10 bases spanning the gap. Per the germline V gene, CDR1 is SGHRS and CDR2 is YFSETQ. The CDR3 contains 15 residues. The CDR3 bases are TGCGCCAGCAGCTTGCGGCAGTCTGGCACAGATACGCAGTATTTT. This sequence encodes CASSLRQSGTDTQYF.

This clonotype was seen at least ten times. This chain uses TRBV12-3 or TRBV12-4 with TRBJ1-5; D is uncertain. This CDR3 has 15 amino acids. With 6 bases removed from V and 5 bases from J, the gap between germline ends came to 17 bases. The DNA of the CDR3 is TGTGCCAGCAGCAACTACCACGGCGGGGATCAGCCCCAGCATTTT. It yields the protein CASSNYHGGDQPQHF.

This clonotype was recorded a few times. The gene calls are TRBV20-1 and TRBJ2-7; 10 positions agree with TRBD2. J lost 1 base, V lost 5 bases, and 8 bases had no gene match. From germline, CDR1 is DFQATT and CDR2 SNEGSKA (reference sequence). The CDR3 extends over 15 amino acids. The CDR3 sequence is CSAGVGTSVSYEQYF. The CDR3 nucleotides are TGCAGTGCTGGAGTAGGGACTAGCGTATCCTACGAGCAGTACTTC.

The chain combines TRBV20-1 with TRBJ2-5; 8 nucleotides agree with TRBD2. This CDR3 is built from 14 residues. V shed 0 bases and J 5 bases; nucleotides not matched to a gene: 5. Germline-derived CDR1 and CDR2 are DFQATT and SNEGSKA (reference sequence). CDR3 sequence reads: CSARDAGGQETQYF. The CDR3 nucleotides read TGCAGTGCTAGAGATGCGGGAGGACAGGAGACCCAGTACTTC.

The rearrangement joins TRBV19 to TRBJ2-7; D is unclear. V was pared by 3 bases and J by 6 bases, with 18 bases between. This CDR3 contains 15 residues. Germline V gene sequence: CDR1 LNHDA, CDR2 SQIVND (reference sequence). The CDR3 sequence: CASSIVSQGSLEQYF. CDR3 sequence (DNA): TGTGCCAGTAGTATCGTTAGCCAAGGATCCCTCGAGCAGTACTTC.

This chain uses TRBV6-5 with TRBJ2-5, with D uncertain. The CDR3 sequence is 14 residues long. The germline CDR1 and CDR2 sequences are MNHEY and SVGAGI. Trimming cost V 4 bases and J 2 bases, with 11 bases left between them. CDR3 residues: CASSSAGLQETQYF. DNA of the CDR3: TGTGCCAGCAGTTCCGCCGGGCTACAAGAGACCCAGTACTTC.

The sample holds many counts of this clonotype. V is TRBV29-1 and J is TRBJ2-3; D gene ambiguous. V gave up 3 bases and J gave up 5 bases, with 3 bases separating them. The CDR3 length is 10 residues. CDR1 is SQVTM and CDR2 is ANQGSEA in the germline V gene. The CDR3 DNA is TGCAGCGTTGACAGAGATACGCAGTATTTT. Residues: CSVDRDTQYF.

This clonotype was recorded many times. This CDR3 reads CASSPDGGANQPQHF. In DNA, the CDR3 is TGCGCCAGCAGCCCGGATGGGGGGGCCAATCAGCCCCAGCATTTT. The chain carries TRBV5-1 and TRBJ1-5, with a possible D match to TRBD1 (6 bases). Germline V lookup: CDR1 SGHRS, CDR2 YFSETQ. This CDR3 has 15 amino acids. V gave up 4 bases and J gave up 3 bases, with 14 bases separating them.

The genes are TRBV29-1 and TRBJ1-2; 10 nucleotides line up with TRBD1. This CDR3 has 13 amino acids. Trimming cost V 7 bases and J 4 bases; bases outside gene matches: 6. Germline CDR1 and CDR2: SQVTM and ANQGSEA. The CDR3 region has the DNA TGCAGCGCATGGACAGGGGGAATCTATGGCTACACCTTC. Its protein product is CSAWTGGIYGYTF.

This clonotype was found a few times. The V gene is TRBV15, the J gene TRBJ2-7, with TRBD1 as a possible D gene (6 bases). Between the trimmed V and J ends, which lost 0 bases and 3 bases, there was a span of 15 bases. This CDR3 is built from 16 residues. Germline loops: CDR1 LNHNV, CDR2 YYDKDF (reference sequence). The CDR3 reads CATSRDAQGGLYEQYF. The CDR3 DNA is TGTGCCACCAGCAGAGATGCACAGGGCGGCCTCTACGAGCAGTACTTC.

This clonotype was detected ten times or more. J is TRBJ1-2 and V is TRBV29-1; TRBD1 is a possible D gene (5 bases). Trimming shortened V by 7 bases and J by 4 bases, and 10 bases separated the two germline ends. CDR3 length equals 11 residues. Looked up from germline, CDR1 is SQVTM and CDR2 is ANQGSEA. The CDR3 here is CSGGGPYGYTF. DNA of the CDR3: TGCAGCGGGGGGGGTCCCTATGGCTACACCTTC.

The genes are TRBV6-2 or TRBV6-3 and TRBJ2-7; D remains ambiguous. CDR3 length equals 12 residues. Between the trimmed V and J ends, which lost 2 bases and 1 base, there was a span of 3 bases. Germline V CDR1 and CDR2: MNHEY, SVGEGT. The CDR3 DNA is TGTGCCAGCAGTTACAAGTCCTACGAGCAGTACTTC. Encoded protein: CASSYKSYEQYF.

J is TRBJ1-1 and V is TRBV7-9; 7 bases match TRBD1. The CDR3 covers 17 residues. V was clipped by 1 base and J by 3 bases; unmatched bases: 11. Germline-derived CDR1 and CDR2 are SEHNR and FQNEAQ (reference sequence). CDR3 coding DNA: TGTGCCAGCAGCTTAGGTTCAGTAGGGACAGCTCACACTGAAGCTTTCTTT. As protein: CASSLGSVGTAHTEAFF. Looking up the rest from reference TRBV7-9 and TRBJ1-1 gives the full variable domain: DTGVSQNPRHKITKRGQNVTFRCDPISEHNRLYWYRQTLGQGPEFLTYFQNEAQLEKSRLLSDRFSAERPKGSFSTLEIQRTEQGDSAMYLCASSLGSVGTAHTEAFFGQGTRLTVV.